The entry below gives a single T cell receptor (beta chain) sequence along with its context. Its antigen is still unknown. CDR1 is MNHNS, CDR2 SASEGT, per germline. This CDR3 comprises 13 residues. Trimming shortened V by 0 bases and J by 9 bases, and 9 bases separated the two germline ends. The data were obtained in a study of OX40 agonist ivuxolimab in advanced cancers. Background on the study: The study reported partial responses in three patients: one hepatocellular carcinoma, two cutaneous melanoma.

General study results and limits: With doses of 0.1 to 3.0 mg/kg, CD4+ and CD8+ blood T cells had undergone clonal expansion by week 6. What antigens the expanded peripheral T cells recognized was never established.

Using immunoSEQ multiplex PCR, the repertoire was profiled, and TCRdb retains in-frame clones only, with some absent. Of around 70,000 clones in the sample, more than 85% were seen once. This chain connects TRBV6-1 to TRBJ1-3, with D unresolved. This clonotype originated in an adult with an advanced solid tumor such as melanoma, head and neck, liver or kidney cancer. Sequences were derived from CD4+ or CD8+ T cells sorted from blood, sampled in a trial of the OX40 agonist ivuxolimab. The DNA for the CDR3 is TGTGCCAGCAGTGAAGCGCGCCGAGGCACCATATATTTT. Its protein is CASSEARRGTIYF.